This entry describes one TCR beta chain. Which antigen it targets is not known. This entry comes from a study of cytomegalovirus exposure and HLA in healthy donors (dated by TCRdb to 2016 to 2017). For the study in its entirety: In an earlier analysis of some 610 of the donors, 276 Gb of sequence data and roughly 100 million unique TCR beta sequences from 180 million or so T cells were reported. Roughly 290 gigabases of sequencing data and around 88 million unique TCR sequences made up an early release that covered several hundred HLA-typed donors. Of the roughly 400 genotyped donors, 75% to 85% were placed in the genetic ancestry cluster associated with self-reported Caucasian donors. The study was designed to test whether signatures of past pathogen exposure could be identified by cataloging public T cell receptors. The T cell repertoires of under 700 subjects were profiled by immunosequencing and related to cytomegalovirus serostatus. Besides the first cohort of approximately 710 subjects, a separate validation cohort made up of 120 or so different subjects was used. High-throughput TCR immunosequencing, statistical association of individual TCRs with disease status, and machine learning were combined to predict cytomegalovirus infection status. A later analysis re-analyzed previously published TCR beta repertoires from hundreds of donors and added high-resolution HLA genotyping to study TCR occurrence patterns. The later analysis used no new phenotypic data to find candidate immune exposures, relying instead on TCR beta sequences and their occurrence across donors. To decide whether each TCR beta V gene segment behaved as functional or pseudogenic, an earlier analysis of some 540 of the donors relied on high-throughput TCR beta sequencing. Donor age, sex, ethnicity and CMV serostatus were compiled alongside the repertoire data. Genome-wide SNP genotypes for about 65% of the 666 donors were used in a later genetic analysis, which treated that subset as a discovery cohort. All discovery cohort repertoires had been generated using a single sequencing platform. Both class I and class II loci were covered by HLA typing, at four-digit resolution. The number of typed donors differed by locus: 629-630 for A, B, C, DRB1 and DQB1; 500 to 550 for DQA1; 600 to 610 for DPA1; and some 430 for DPB1. About 5 DR-DQ haplotypes were handled as single units for association and clustering, since linkage in the cohort was strong. Across some 400 genotyped donors of the cohort, an average of approximately 220,000 unique TCR beta nucleotide sequences per donor were sequenced, and roughly 20% of those sequences were non-productive. Points the paper makes about the study in general: A further reported finding was that TCR beta sequences accurately predicted the HLA-A and HLA-B alleles for most subjects in the first cohort. According to a later analysis, most CMV-associated TCR beta chains appeared to be HLA-restricted, and the HLA associations seemed to be driven largely by CMV exposure. It was suggested by the authors that the approach could potentially be generalized to other disease states and immunological phenotypes. Because counts were too low, some 17 rarely observed V segments, including chromosome 9 orphons, were left out of the earlier analysis of roughly 600 of the donors. Compared with equally common non-associated chains, HLA-associated TCR beta chains in a later analysis were more clonally expanded and had lower generation probabilities. HLA typing was unavailable for some donors at each locus, so association tests used only the typed subset. In a later analysis, the rate of TCR association differed among HLA loci, with DRB1 alleles having the most associated TCRs and HLA-C alleles having the fewest. Broadly in line with IMGT annotations, most TCR beta V segments showed up in productive rearrangements about 90% or about 30% of the time in an earlier analysis of 450 to 600 of the donors. Because the 87-base-pair reads could not distinguish some IMGT-functional V segments, including TRBV6-2 and TRBV6-3, those segments were excluded. Roughly uniform sequencing depth across donors was assumed in presence/absence analyses, although this assumption may not hold. A total of 150 or so TCR beta chains were listed by the study as associated with cytomegalovirus. Only TCR beta chains were sequenced in this cohort, and the absence of alpha or paired-chain data limited detectable features. Compared with the roughly 710-donor mean, donors in an Asian-associated ancestry cluster had fewer N-insertions in productive TCRs, according to a later genetic analysis. The classifier was reported to diagnose cytomegalovirus status with high specificity and sensitivity in both the original and validation cohorts. An association between a missense DCLRE1C variant and V-gene and J-gene trimming of TCR beta chains was found in a later genetic analysis and replicated in an independent cohort. For the cohort, immune exposure information was limited to CMV serostatus. A cluster of highly shared sequence variants was judged likely to be a technical artifact of the sequencing pipeline. In a later analysis, 16,951 TCR beta sequences were associated with specific HLA alleles at a false discovery rate of 0.05. In a later analysis, several top co-occurrence clusters were reported to appear linked to parvovirus B19, influenza, CMV and Epstein-Barr virus. Correlated functional status among segregating V segments might reflect linkage disequilibrium, but an unknown experimental factor could not be ruled out. Most TCR sequences were seen in very few donors, while some public TCRs were found in many individuals. When HLA alleles, especially DR and DQ, strongly co-occurred, attributing TCR associations to individual alleles was difficult. A few of the identified cytomegalovirus-associated TCR beta chains were confirmed in vitro to be specific for cytomegalovirus antigens.

From V the trimming removes 11 bases and from J it removes 7 bases, while the gene matches leave 13 bases of the junction unaccounted for. The germline V gene yields SNHLY for CDR1 and FYNNEI for CDR2. Reading from cysteine to phenylalanine, the CDR3 counts 15 amino acids. The CDR3 DNA has 45 bases and is translated from base 1. The method behind the library was the immunoSEQ multiplex PCR assay. The multiplex PCR relied on a mix of 60 forward primers for TCR Vbeta segments and 13 reverse primers for TCR Jbeta segments. Amplification of the CDR3 region of rearranged TCR beta genes was performed with a multiplex PCR assay on genomic DNA. Amplified TCR beta libraries were sequenced as 87-base-pair reads on the Illumina HiSeq System. As for how the authors treated the data: Across the roughly 600 repertoires, a later analysis counted approximately 75 million unique TCR beta chains, around 10 million of which were shared by at least two donors. Raw reads were error-corrected and collapsed into unique sequences with a nearest-neighbor algorithm that merged closely related sequences to remove PCR and sequencing errors. Alignment of CDR3 sequences to IMGT reference sequences was used to assign V, D and J gene segments. For a sequence to be retained, a match of at least six nucleotides to both a V gene segment and a J gene segment was required. A rearrangement was called productive if the CDR3 had no stop codons and remained in frame with V and J, and every other rearrangement was called non-productive. CDR3 was defined according to IMGT convention as the region running from the second conserved V-encoded cysteine to the conserved J-encoded phenylalanine. The earlier analysis of about 590 of the donors excluded sequences that lacked an unambiguous match to a single V gene segment. In an earlier analysis of approximately 610 of the donors, V segments were called functional above 56.7% productive rearrangements and were called segregating when the between-donor standard deviation exceeded 5%. To diagnose cytomegalovirus status from the catalog of TCR beta chain sequences, a statistical classification framework was built. In a later analysis, TCR nucleotide sequences were compared against IMGT/GENE-DB human TR gene sequences so that V and J genes could be assigned. The TCRdist pipeline was used in a later analysis to assign CDR3 sequences and most-parsimonious VDJ recombination scenarios. A later analysis defined each TCR beta chain by its CDR3 amino acid sequence plus V-gene family, and excluded reads lacking a unique V-gene family. In a later analysis, fewer than 650 highly shared, low-generation-probability nucleotide sequences were removed to address suspected cross-contamination and a sequencing artifact. For each public chain, a later analysis derived a clonal expansion index from normalized ranks of inferred template counts within each repertoire. A later analysis computed generation probabilities with a VDJ recombination model fitted to out-of-frame rearrangements, and checked the results against IGoR. In a later analysis, TCR-TCR, TCR-HLA and TCR-CMV co-occurrence was scored with hypergeometric tests, and a repertoire-size bias correction was applied to TCR pairs. To estimate false discovery rates, a later analysis permuted the HLA or CMV assignments 20 times. In a later analysis, co-occurring TCRs were grouped using DBSCAN, and TCRdist sequence similarity was added for clustering within HLA-allele-positive subsets. Repertoires with fewer than 30,000 or more than 120,000 public chains were left out of co-occurrence clustering, as were a handful of repertoires with anomalous nucleotide sharing. The source is immuneACCESS, and TCRdb retained only in-frame sequences with V and J called. Part of the clones is not carried over; for the studies checked, unresolved V genes explain less than half of this, and the remainder is unexplained. For V, J and clone size, that table is used; D and trimming come from the DNA. The data table for this sample lists about 200,000 clones. The top ten constitute roughly 1.2% of the sample.

The cohort consisted of approximately 690 healthy bone marrow donors. All cohort members were sampled while nominally healthy, although unrecorded immune exposures were likely present. The donor tested CMV seropositive and was one of the 289 seropositive cohort members. A peripheral blood sample was provided by each donor, and peripheral blood mononuclear cells were used for TCR beta sequencing. Genomic DNA was extracted from the blood cell samples with the Qiagen DNeasy Blood Extraction Kit. The chain is assembled from TRBV2 and TRBJ2-1, with TRBD2 matching 11 junction bases. This sequence originates from a girl aged 2-10 years in good health and CMV-seropositive. The specimen sequenced was PBMCs. Read as DNA, the sequence is TGTGCCCCCCAGGTAGGGACTAGCGGTCTAAATGAGCAGTTCTTC. This translates into CAPQVGTSGLNEQFF.